One and the same sample provided the 32 T cell receptor beta chains below, sequenced in a study of T-cell reconstitution after alpha-beta-depleted transplantation in children. Unique molecular identifiers were incorporated during preparation of the TCRbeta library. TCRdb used MiXCR to reprocess the PCR reads, holding one entry per CDR3 protein. This sample yields around 600,000 distinct CDR3 sequences, of which 10% are seen a single time; around 4% belongs to the top ten. The specimen comprised PBMCs from the stem cell graft donor, sampled from the stem cell graft. The receptors were gathered from a human donor who donated a stem cell graft to a child with acute myeloid leukemia.

This clonotype was picked up a small number of times. The chain is built from TRBV7-2 and TRBJ2-7; D is possibly TRBD1 (6 bases). Trimming took 5 bases from V and 3 from J, leaving 20 bases between them. Germline assignment: CDR1 SGHTA and CDR2 FQGNSA. This CDR3 comprises 16 residues. Here the CDR3 reads CASSRQLTGLGYEQYF. CDR3 nucleotide sequence: TGTGCCAGCAGCCGCCAGCTTACAGGGCTCGGCTACGAGCAGTACTTC. The variable domain in full, completed from reference TRBV7-2 and TRBJ2-7, reads GAGVSQSPSNKVTEKGKDVELRCDPISGHTALYWYRQSLGQGLEFLIYFQGNSAPDKSGLPSDRFSAERTGGSVSTLTIQRTQQEDSAVYLCASSRQLTGLGYEQYFGPGTRLTVT.

Ten or more counts support this clonotype. J is TRBJ2-1 and V is TRBV3-1; D is unclear. V was shortened by 4 bases and J by 7 bases, with 11 bases between the two germline ends. Looked up from germline, CDR1 is LGHDT and CDR2 is YNNKEL (reference sequence). The CDR3 runs to 13 residues. Here the CDR3 reads CASSLGLENEQFF. CDR3 nucleotide sequence: TGTGCCAGCAGCCTCGGGCTAGAGAATGAGCAGTTCTTC.

The chain is built from TRBV29-1 and TRBJ1-3; tentative D call: TRBD1 (6 bases). The germline V and J ends were trimmed by 6 bases and 2 bases, with 11 bases remaining between them. Germline V gives CDR1 SQVTM, CDR2 ANQGSEA. The CDR3 extends over 13 amino acids. The CDR3 region has the DNA TGCAGCGTCCCAGGGGCCGCTGGAAACACCATATATTTT. This gives the protein CSVPGAAGNTIYF.

The J gene is TRBJ2-7, the V gene TRBV15; 10 nucleotides agree with TRBD2. V was pared by 0 bases and J by 1 base, with 15 bases of the junction left unmatched. Germline lookup yields CDR1 LNHNV and CDR2 YYDKDF (reference sequence). The CDR3 runs 20 residues. CDR3 coding DNA: TGTGCCACCAGCAGAGATCTTCAGGGCGCCGGGACTAGCGTTTCCTACGAGCAGTACTTC. Translating gives CATSRDLQGAGTSVSYEQYF.

This clonotype appeared a few times. The rearrangement links TRBV10-3 to TRBJ1-5; no definite D call. CDR3 size: 14 residues. Germline lookup yields CDR1 ENHRY and CDR2 SYGVKD. The V gene lost 3 bases and the J gene lost 0 bases, with 6 bases spanning the gap. The CDR3 DNA sequence: TGTGCCATCAGTGAAACCCTTAGCAATCAGCCCCAGCATTTT. Encoded protein: CAISETLSNQPQHF.

The rearrangement links TRBV24-1 to TRBJ2-5, with 7 bases matching TRBD1. CDR1 is KGHDR, CDR2 SFDVKD, per germline. CDR3 length: 12 amino acids. J lost 2 bases, V lost 9 bases, and 2 bases had no gene match. CDR3 in amino acids: CATEDRQETQYF. CDR3 bases: TGTGCCACCGAGGACAGGCAAGAGACCCAGTACTTC.

This clonotype has ten or more counts. The chain joins TRBV5-1 to TRBJ2-7; no reliable D call. Trimming cost V 0 bases and J 5 bases, with 6 bases left between them. The CDR3 sequence is 12 residues long. The V gene's germline CDR1 is SGHRS and CDR2 YFSETQ. Written as DNA, the CDR3 is TGCGCCAGCAGCTTGGCCTTCGACGAGCAGTACTTC. Amino acid sequence: CASSLAFDEQYF.

This clonotype has just a few counts. The gene calls are TRBV27 and TRBJ1-4; perhaps TRBD1 as D (6 bases). The CDR3 contains 14 residues. CDR1 MNHEY and CDR2 SMNVEV come from the germline V gene (reference sequence). The ends were cut back, 6 bases at V and 2 bases at J, with 10 bases in the middle. Here the CDR3 reads CASRLQGTNEKLFF. CDR3 DNA sequence: TGTGCCAGCAGATTACAGGGCACTAATGAAAAACTGTTTTTT.

The chain joins TRBV7-2 to TRBJ2-1, with TRBD2 matching over 11 bases. The trim removed 7 bases at V and 4 bases at J, leaving 3 bases unmatched. CDR1 and CDR2 (germline): SGHTA, FQGNSA. This CDR3 is built from 14 residues. CDR3: CASNSGRAYNEQFF. CDR3 nucleotide sequence: TGTGCCAGCAATAGCGGGAGGGCATACAATGAGCAGTTCTTC. The whole variable domain, remainder taken from reference TRBV7-2 and TRBJ2-1, is GAGVSQSPSNKVTEKGKDVELRCDPISGHTALYWYRQSLGQGLEFLIYFQGNSAPDKSGLPSDRFSAERTGGSVSTLTIQRTQQEDSAVYLCASNSGRAYNEQFFGPGTRLTVL.

This clonotype was counted only a few times. The chain has TRBV29-1 and TRBJ2-1; TRBD1 agrees at 7 bases. Germline-derived CDR1 and CDR2 are SQVTM and ANQGSEA. Trimming cost V 6 bases and J 4 bases; bases outside gene matches: 3. This CDR3 spans 12 amino acids. CDR3 in amino acids: CSVRTGYNEQFF. Here the CDR3 DNA reads TGCAGCGTAAGGACAGGATACAATGAGCAGTTCTTC.

The chain employs TRBV5-4 and TRBJ2-3; 11 bases map to TRBD2. The CDR3 consists of 15 residues. Germline V gives CDR1 SGHNT, CDR2 YYREEE (reference sequence). Losses at the gene ends were 3 bases for V and 14 bases for J; bases not matched to a gene: 14. The CDR3 reads CASSSVGLAGPSMYF. In nucleotides, the CDR3 is TGTGCCAGCAGCTCCGTCGGACTAGCGGGTCCCAGCATGTATTTT.

The sample holds a few counts of this clonotype. This sequence joins TRBV27 and TRBJ1-2; D is possibly TRBD1 (5 bases). V was clipped by 3 bases and J by 2 bases, with 13 bases between them. Germline assignment: CDR1 MNHEY and CDR2 SMNVEV (reference sequence). The CDR3 loop spans 15 amino acids. The CDR3 loop reads CASSFLGDSNYGYTF. DNA for the CDR3: TGTGCCAGCAGTTTTCTGGGGGACTCCAACTATGGCTACACCTTC.

In its sample, this clonotype was seen a few times. The rearrangement uses TRBV12-3 or TRBV12-4 and TRBJ2-7; TRBD1 matches at 7 bases. V lost 5 bases, J lost 7 bases, and 11 bases stayed unmatched. The CDR3 covers 14 residues. The CDR3 protein is CASSPWTGEVEQYF. CDR3 in DNA: TGTGCCAGCAGTCCCTGGACAGGCGAGGTAGAGCAGTACTTC.

The table lists this clonotype with a few counts. This chain links TRBV9 with TRBJ2-7; TRBD1 matches 7 bases. This CDR3 contains 13 residues. Looked up from germline, CDR1 is SGDLS and CDR2 is YYNGEE. J was trimmed by 7 bases and V by 4 bases; bases with no gene match: 8. The DNA of the CDR3 is TGTGCCAGCAGCTTACGACAGGGCAGGGAGCAGTACTTC. It translates to CASSLRQGREQYF.

Ten or more counts support this clonotype. The chain links TRBV29-1 to TRBJ2-7; D uncertain. Germline CDR1 and CDR2: SQVTM and ANQGSEA. Trimming stripped 4 bases from V and 3 bases from J, with 13 bases between. CDR3 length: 13 amino acids. CDR3 bases: TGCAGCGTTGTTGGTGACAAGGACTACGAGCAGTACTTC. It codes for CSVVGDKDYEQYF.

The chain links TRBV6-1 to TRBJ2-1, with D maybe TRBD2 (5 bases). The CDR3 runs 14 residues. Trimming cost V 7 bases and J 3 bases, with 13 bases left between them. Germline V gene data show CDR1 as MNHNS and CDR2 as SASEGT. CDR3 in amino acids: CASKWSGLYNEQFF. CDR3 DNA: TGTGCCAGCAAGTGGAGCGGACTCTACAATGAGCAGTTCTTC.

There are many counts of this clonotype. V gene TRBV4-1 combines with J gene TRBJ2-7; D perhaps matches TRBD1 (6 bases). CDR3 length: 18 residues. V was pared by 1 base and J by 4 bases, with 23 bases between. Germline V CDR1 and CDR2: MGHRA, YSYEKL. CDR3 bases: TGCGCCAGCAGCCAAGGGTACGGGGCTAGGGGGAGTGATTACGAGCAGTACTTC. As protein: CASSQGYGARGSDYEQYF.

This clonotype was seen more than once but under ten times. The chain uses TRBV20-1 and TRBJ2-3; 7 bases fit TRBD2. Germline assignment: CDR1 DFQATT and CDR2 SNEGSKA (reference sequence). The V and J ends lost 3 bases and 2 bases, in that order; junction bases with no gene match: 14. There are 17 residues in the CDR3. The CDR3 DNA is TGCAGTGCTAGTCGAGCGGGACGCACTCACCTCACAGATACGCAGTATTTT. As protein: CSASRAGRTHLTDTQYF.

This clonotype was counted between two and nine times. The V and J genes are TRBV12-3 or TRBV12-4 and TRBJ2-2; D gene uncertain. This CDR3 comprises 13 residues. V was cut by 2 bases and J by 4 bases, with 5 bases left in between. For the CDR3, the DNA is TGTGCCAGCAGTTTAAAGGCCACCGGGGAGCTGTTTTTT. Its translation: CASSLKATGELFF.

This clonotype was recorded at least ten times. The CDR3 sequence: CASTITSSSGFYNEQFF. Here the CDR3 DNA reads TGTGCCAGCACCATTACCTCTTCTAGCGGATTCTACAATGAGCAGTTCTTC. V and J are TRBV6-5 and TRBJ2-1; 7 nucleotides match TRBD2. CDR3 length equals 17 residues. The V and J ends lost 7 bases and 3 bases, in that order; junction bases with no gene match: 15. Germline lookup yields CDR1 MNHEY and CDR2 SVGAGI.

In regard to this clonotype: The CDR3 carries no conserved terminal phenylalanine or tryptophan, so it likely arises from a read error. The rearrangement uses TRBV5-1 and TRBJ1-5; tentatively, D is TRBD1 (6 bases). This CDR3 contains 14 residues. The V gene lost 3 bases and the J gene lost 5 bases, with 12 bases spanning the gap. The germline gives CDR1 SGHRS, CDR2 YFSETQ. CDR3 sequence (DNA): TGCGCCAGCAGCTCGCTGGCAGGGGATCAGCCCCAGCATTCT. This encodes CASSSLAGDQPQHS.

This clonotype was recorded many times. The chain links TRBV27 to TRBJ2-7; unclear D gene. V was pared by 3 bases and J by 5 bases, with 14 bases between. Germline V lookup: CDR1 MNHEY, CDR2 SMNVEV (reference sequence). This CDR3 has 14 residues. The CDR3 DNA sequence: TGTGCCAGCAGTTTCCGATCCCTTTTGGACGAGCAGTACTTC. It translates to CASSFRSLLDEQYF.

This clonotype turned up a few times. V usage is TRBV10-3 and J usage is TRBJ2-1; 7 nucleotides agree with TRBD1. V shed 0 bases and J 4 bases; nucleotides not matched to a gene: 9. The CDR3 is 17 amino acids. In germline, CDR1 is ENHRY, CDR2 SYGVKD. CDR3 region: CAISESKTGSKYNEQFF. The CDR3 nucleotides are TGTGCCATCAGTGAGTCGAAGACAGGGTCCAAGTACAATGAGCAGTTCTTC.

There are a few counts of this clonotype. The V gene is TRBV20-1, the J gene TRBJ2-6; D uncertain. The germline V gene encodes CDR1 DFQATT and CDR2 SNEGSKA (reference sequence). This CDR3 is built from 11 residues. CDR3 in amino acids: CSVSGANVLTF. CDR3 DNA: TGCAGCGTCTCTGGGGCCAACGTCCTGACTTTC.

This clonotype appeared a few times. The chain carries TRBV29-1 and TRBJ1-3; maybe TRBD1 (5 bases). Germline V CDR1 and CDR2: SQVTM, ANQGSEA. The V and J ends lost 6 bases and 8 bases respectively, with 8 bases between them. CDR3 length equals 10 residues. The CDR3 DNA is TGCAGCGTCGGGGGGGACACCATATATTTT. Amino acid sequence: CSVGGDTIYF.

In this sample, this clonotype turned up many times. The CDR3 DNA reads as TGTGCCAGCAGCCAACGGGGACAGGGGAACACTGAAGCTTTCTTT. It is translated as CASSQRGQGNTEAFF. V gene TRBV3-1 combines with J gene TRBJ1-1, with 9 nucleotides matching TRBD1. Unmatched junction bases numbered 2, after V lost 2 bases and J lost 1 base. The CDR3 consists of 15 residues. Germline-derived CDR1 and CDR2 are LGHDT and YNNKEL (reference sequence).

In its sample, this clonotype was seen many times. The chain carries TRBV12-3 or TRBV12-4 and TRBJ2-7; D unclear. The V and J ends lost 6 bases and 3 bases respectively, with 15 bases between them. The CDR3 length is 14 residues. The CDR3 is CASSRMMLVYEQYF. The CDR3 DNA sequence: TGTGCCAGCAGCCGGATGATGCTTGTCTACGAGCAGTACTTC.

This clonotype has ten or more counts. The rearrangement links TRBV5-1 to TRBJ2-1; no reliable D call. The germline gives CDR1 SGHRS, CDR2 YFSETQ. The CDR3 contains 16 residues. The V end lost 0 bases, the J end lost 0 bases, and 10 bases lay between the germline ends. The CDR3 DNA reads as TGCGCCAGCAGCTTGGGGCTCGGTAGCTCCTACAATGAGCAGTTCTTC. Protein product: CASSLGLGSSYNEQFF.

This clonotype was seen a handful of times. The CDR3 region is CASSSSAAKVETQYF. In nucleotides, the CDR3 is TGTGCCAGCAGCTCCTCCGCGGCAAAAGTGGAGACCCAGTACTTC. The chain employs TRBV11-2 and TRBJ2-5; no firm D call. CDR3 length: 15 residues. Germline V gene sequence: CDR1 SGHAT, CDR2 FQNNGV. The V end lost 4 bases, the J end lost 5 bases, and 17 bases lay between the germline ends.

This clonotype was seen only a few times. V is TRBV5-1 and J is TRBJ2-3; D not certain. The V and J ends lost 4 bases and 3 bases respectively, with 9 bases between them. This CDR3 comprises 13 residues. Germline CDR1 is SGHRS and CDR2 is YFSETQ. The CDR3 sequence is CASSTTFTDTQYF. The CDR3 DNA reads as TGCGCCAGCAGCACTACATTTACAGATACGCAGTATTTT.

The V and J genes are TRBV3-1 and TRBJ2-7, with TRBD1 matching 10 bases. CDR3 length: 14 residues. V was clipped by 4 bases and J by 5 bases; unmatched bases: 5. The V gene's germline CDR1 is LGHDT and CDR2 YNNKEL (reference sequence). The CDR3 DNA follows: TGTGCCAGCAGCCTACCGGACAGGGGGGACGAGCAGTACTTC. This codes for CASSLPDRGDEQYF.

The sample holds many counts of this clonotype. The chain has TRBV6-6 and TRBJ2-7; 8 nucleotides agree with TRBD1. Trimming took 2 bases from V and 7 from J; bases not matched to a gene: 4. The CDR3 sequence is 13 residues long. Germline CDR1 is MNHNY and CDR2 is SVGAGI (reference sequence). The CDR3: CASSYGQGDEQYF. The CDR3 DNA is TGTGCCAGCAGTTACGGACAGGGTGATGAGCAGTACTTC.